The clone carrying this T cell receptor (beta chain) was detected many times. Antigen specificity is unknown. Samples came from axillary lymph nodes draining the breast cancer. TCRdb independently ran MiXCR on the multiplex PCR reads; one entry per CDR3 protein. Seen here are about 180,000 distinct CDR3 sequences, roughly 30% observed once, and the top ten hold about 4.5%. This sample stems from a study of breast tumors, draining lymph nodes, adjacent tissues. The study's findings and limits: Tumor TCR diversity was below lymph nodes but above nontumor tissue.

This CDR3 has 17 residues. Trimming removed 5 bases at V and 0 bases at J, with 21 bases between. Germline lookup yields CDR1 SGHRS and CDR2 YFSETQ. The receptor was derived from a female donor with breast cancer. Some clones in this sample may be carry-over from other donors' samples. The V and J genes are TRBV5-1 and TRBJ2-7; weak D call: TRBD1 (5 bases). The sample comprised axillary lymph node tissue. CDR3 DNA: TGCGCCAGCAGGGGTAACTTTGGGGCCCCCAGCTCCTACGAGCAGTACTTC. Translating gives CASRGNFGAPSSYEQYF.